The table lists the clone carrying this T cell receptor (beta chain) with a count of one. Its cognate antigen is unknown. Random hexamers were used to reverse transcribe the RNA input (about 0.45 to 1 ug). TCRdb recomputed calls from the immunoSEQ multiplex PCR reads with MiXCR, one row per CDR3 protein. The sample includes roughly 130,000 distinct CDR3 sequences, roughly 94% of them seen just once. Germline CDR1 is MDHEN and CDR2 is SYDVKM. The CDR3 spans 11 residues. The germline V and J ends were trimmed by 0 bases and 6 bases, with 2 bases remaining between them. This specimen belongs to a study of CD8 T cells in Susac syndrome. Background on the study: Blood was drawn from patients with Susac syndrome. At that point, they were therapy-naive, on corticosteroids, or on intravenous immunoglobulin alone.

Findings and caveats of the study: The greatest CD8+ clonal expansion in Susac occurred in TEMRA cells and in active patients.

The sequencing sample was made of CD8+ T cells from PBMCs. This sequence was found in a human donor with Susac syndrome. The chain recombines TRBV28 with TRBJ1-1; D gene unclear. The CDR3 DNA follows: TGTGCCAGCAGTTTATGGGCTGAAGCTTTCTTT. Translating it yields CASSLWAEAFF.